Sequencing of this T cell receptor (beta chain) was carried out in a study of shared clonotypes between healthy human individuals. The germline CDR1 and CDR2 sequences are SGDLS and YYNGEE. This CDR3 spans 12 amino acids. Deletions cut 0 bases from V and 7 bases from J, with 4 bases between. Here immunoSEQ multiplex PCR was the method, and the copy in TCRdb shows in-frame clones only, minus some. The sample has roughly 1,600,000 clones; approximately 98.5% are singletons. Each donor was a Caucasian adult residing in Nashville, Tennessee. The sequenced material came from naive CD4+ T cells sorted from blood. Subset denoted: CD45RA+ positively selected. This chain connects TRBV9 to TRBJ2-2, with no clear D. The sequence came from a man aged 30 to 39 in good health. In DNA, the CDR3 is TGTGCCAGCAGCGTAGCAATCGGGGAGCTGTTTTTT. It encodes CASSVAIGELFF.